Listed below are T cell receptor beta chains from one sample, sequenced in a study of T-cell reconstitution after alpha-beta-depleted transplantation in children. One entry per CDR3 protein, called by TCRdb with MiXCR from the PCR reads. Here the sample spans about a million distinct CDR3 sequences, roughly 29% being singletons. The input for sequencing was PBMCs, mostly from graft donor cells, taken 360 days after TCRalphabeta/CD19-depleted stem cell transplant. Receptor source: a boy under two years old who had a stem cell transplant for SCID, so the T cells may come from the graft donor. Both conserved end residues are part of each CDR3. A D gene is named only where the DNA matches it firmly. Clone size is given for some rows only: seen once, a few or many times, or a class if the clone is expanded.

v_call	clone_size	cdr3_length	j_call	d_call	cdr3_aa	cdr3_nt
TRBV28	-	11	TRBJ1-2	-	CASSETGPMTF	TGTGCCAGCAGCGAGACAGGCCCTATGACCTTC
TRBV10-3	-	14	TRBJ2-5	-	CAISSANPAGTQYF	TGTGCCATCAGCTCGGCCAACCCGGCGGGGACCCAGTACTTC
TRBV3-1	few	14	TRBJ2-7	TRBD2	CASSQGSGMHEQYF	TGTGCCAGCAGCCAAGGGAGCGGGATGCACGAGCAGTACTTC
TRBV7-8	-	14	TRBJ2-2	-	CASSSPRYTGELFF	TGTGCCAGCAGCAGCCCTCGCTACACCGGGGAGCTGTTTTTT
TRBV20-1	many	16	TRBJ2-1	-	CSARDNYREAYNEQFF	TGCAGTGCTAGAGATAACTACAGGGAGGCCTACAATGAGCAGTTCTTC
TRBV27	few	16	TRBJ1-5	TRBD1	CASSLGGQPRNQPQHF	TGTGCCAGCAGTTTAGGGGGACAGCCTCGCAATCAGCCCCAGCATTTT
TRBV12-3/TRBV12-4	-	14	TRBJ2-5	TRBD1	CASSFGQGWETQYF	TGTGCCAGCAGTTTCGGACAGGGGTGGGAGACCCAGTACTTC
TRBV7-9	-	16	TRBJ2-6	-	CASRPTTTSGANVLTF	TGTGCCAGCAGGCCGACTACTACCTCTGGGGCCAACGTCCTGACTTTC
TRBV6-5	few	16	TRBJ2-3	TRBD2	CASSYDLAGGTDTQYF	TGTGCCAGCAGTTACGATTTAGCGGGGGGCACAGATACGCAGTATTTT
TRBV4-2	-	16	TRBJ2-7	-	CASSQVVVPTIYEQYF	TGTGCCAGCAGCCAAGTCGTGGTGCCGACTATCTACGAGCAGTACTTC
TRBV29-1	-	11	TRBJ2-5	-	CSVGTGIPQYF	TGCAGCGTTGGAACAGGGATTCCGCAGTACTTC
TRBV5-1	few	14	TRBJ2-2	-	CASSLDREAGELFF	TGCGCCAGCAGCTTGGACAGGGAAGCCGGGGAGCTGTTTTTT
TRBV6-5	few	18	TRBJ1-1	TRBD1	CASSYQGTGATPNTEAFF	TGTGCCAGCAGTTACCAGGGGACAGGGGCCACTCCGAACACTGAAGCTTTCTTT
TRBV10-3	-	13	TRBJ2-1	-	CAIRGSFYNEQFF	TGTGCCATTAGGGGTAGTTTCTACAATGAGCAGTTCTTC
TRBV20-1	few	13	TRBJ1-4	TRBD1	CSAKGGASEKLFF	TGCAGTGCCAAAGGGGGCGCAAGTGAAAAACTGTTTTTT
TRBV24-1	-	16	TRBJ2-2	TRBD2	CATSVFGGAGTGELFF	TGTGCCACCAGTGTTTTCGGGGGGGCAGGCACCGGGGAGCTGTTTTTT
TRBV5-1	-	14	TRBJ2-5	-	CASTLGRTQETQYF	TGCGCCAGCACGCTGGGCAGGACCCAAGAGACCCAGTACTTC
TRBV9	-	15	TRBJ2-7	-	CASRVVQGHNYEQYF	TGTGCCAGCAGGGTGGTACAAGGACATAACTACGAGCAGTACTTC
TRBV5-5	few	10	TRBJ1-1	-	CASYRPEAFF	TGTGCCAGCTACCGGCCTGAAGCTTTCTTT
TRBV5-1	-	15	TRBJ2-7	TRBD2	CASSLAAAGNYEQYF	TGCGCCAGCAGCTTGGCGGCAGCGGGGAACTACGAGCAGTACTTC
TRBV4-2	many	16	TRBJ2-1	-	CASSQDPLSSYNEQFF	TGTGCCAGCAGCCAAGATCCGCTCAGCTCCTACAATGAGCAGTTCTTC
TRBV12-3/TRBV12-4	-	15	TRBJ1-5	-	CASSMDPPWVQPQHF	TGTGCCAGCAGTATGGATCCTCCTTGGGTCCAGCCCCAGCATTTT